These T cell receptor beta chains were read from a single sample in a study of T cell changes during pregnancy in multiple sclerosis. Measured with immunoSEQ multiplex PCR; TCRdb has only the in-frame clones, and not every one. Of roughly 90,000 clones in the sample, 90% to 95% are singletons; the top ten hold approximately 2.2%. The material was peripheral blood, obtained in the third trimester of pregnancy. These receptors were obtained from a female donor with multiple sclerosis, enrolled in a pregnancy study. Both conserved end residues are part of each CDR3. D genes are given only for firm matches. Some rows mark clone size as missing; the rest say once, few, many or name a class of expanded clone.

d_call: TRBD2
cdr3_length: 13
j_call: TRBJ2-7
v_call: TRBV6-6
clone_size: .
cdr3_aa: CASSRTREDPTRF
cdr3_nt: TGTGCCAGCAGTCGAACCCGGGAGGACCCAACCCGATTC

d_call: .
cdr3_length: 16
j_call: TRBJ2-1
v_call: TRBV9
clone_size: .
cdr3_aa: CASSVVGLTNYNEQFF
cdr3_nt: TGTGCCAGCAGCGTAGTTGGTCTGACAAACTACAATGAGCAGTTCTTC

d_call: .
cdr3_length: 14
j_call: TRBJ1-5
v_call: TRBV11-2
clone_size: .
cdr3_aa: CASSPVVTNQPQHF
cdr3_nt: TGTGCCAGCAGCCCAGTGGTCACAAATCAGCCCCAGCATTTT

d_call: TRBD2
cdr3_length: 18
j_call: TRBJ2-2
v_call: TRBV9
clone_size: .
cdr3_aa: CASSPALAGLGGTGELFF
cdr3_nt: TGTGCCAGCAGCCCGGCCCTAGCGGGGCTAGGGGGGACCGGGGAGCTGTTTTTT

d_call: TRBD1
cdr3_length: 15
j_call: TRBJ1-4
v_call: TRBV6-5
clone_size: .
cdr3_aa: CASSQQGGGEEKLFF
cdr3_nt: TGTGCCAGCAGCCAACAGGGGGGCGGTGAGGAAAAACTGTTTTTT

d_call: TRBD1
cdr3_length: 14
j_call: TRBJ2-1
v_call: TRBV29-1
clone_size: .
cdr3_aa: CSVGGQGAEGEQFF
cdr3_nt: TGCAGCGTTGGGGGACAGGGGGCGGAAGGTGAGCAGTTCTTC

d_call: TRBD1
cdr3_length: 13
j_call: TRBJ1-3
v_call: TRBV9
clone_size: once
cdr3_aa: CASSMTGGNTIYF
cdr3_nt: TGTGCCAGCAGCATGACAGGGGGAAACACCATATATTTT

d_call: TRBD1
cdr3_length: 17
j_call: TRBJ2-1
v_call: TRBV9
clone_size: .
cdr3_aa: CASSVDPGQGAFNEQFF
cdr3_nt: TGTGCCAGCAGCGTAGACCCAGGACAGGGGGCTTTCAATGAGCAGTTCTTC

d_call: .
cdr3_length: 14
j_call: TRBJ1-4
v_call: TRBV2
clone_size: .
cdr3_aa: CASSLRATNEKLFF
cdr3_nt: TGTGCCAGCAGTCTCCGGGCAACTAATGAAAAACTGTTTTTT

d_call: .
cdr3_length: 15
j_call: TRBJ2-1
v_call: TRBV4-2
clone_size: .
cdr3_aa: CASSQDPMTLNEQFF
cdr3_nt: TGTGCCAGCAGCCAAGATCCGATGACTCTTAATGAGCAGTTCTTC

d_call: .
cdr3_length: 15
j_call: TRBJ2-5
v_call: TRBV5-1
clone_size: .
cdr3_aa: CASNTVTGYQETQYF
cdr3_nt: TGCGCCAGCAATACAGTAACAGGGTATCAAGAGACCCAGTACTTC

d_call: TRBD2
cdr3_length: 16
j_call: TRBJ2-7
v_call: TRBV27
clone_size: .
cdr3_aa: CASRSGTSGRSYEQYF
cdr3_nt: TGTGCCAGCAGATCCGGGACTAGCGGGAGATCTTACGAGCAGTACTTC

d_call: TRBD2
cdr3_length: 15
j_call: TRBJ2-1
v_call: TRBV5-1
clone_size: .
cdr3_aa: CASSPGTSGYNEQFF
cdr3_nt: TGCGCCAGCAGCCCCGGGACTAGCGGCTACAATGAGCAGTTCTTC

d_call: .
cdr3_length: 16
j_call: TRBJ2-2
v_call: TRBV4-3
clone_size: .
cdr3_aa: CASSQDRGLGTGELFF
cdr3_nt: TGCGCCAGCAGCCAAGATAGGGGTCTGGGCACCGGGGAGCTGTTTTTT

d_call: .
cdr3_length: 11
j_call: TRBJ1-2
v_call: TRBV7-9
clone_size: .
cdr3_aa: CASSPGLVYTF
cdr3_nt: TGTGCCAGCAGCCCCGGGTTAGTCTACACCTTC

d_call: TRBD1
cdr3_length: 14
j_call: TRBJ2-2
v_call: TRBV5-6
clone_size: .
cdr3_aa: CASSTLDRAGELFF
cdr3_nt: TGTGCCAGCAGCACCTTGGACAGGGCCGGGGAGCTGTTTTTT

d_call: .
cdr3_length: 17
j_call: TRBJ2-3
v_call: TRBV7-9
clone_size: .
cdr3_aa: CASSLAGIAFYTDTQYF
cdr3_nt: TGTGCCAGCAGCTTAGCCGGAATAGCGTTCTACACAGATACGCAGTATTTT

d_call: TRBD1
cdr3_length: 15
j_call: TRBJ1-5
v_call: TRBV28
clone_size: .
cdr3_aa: CASSLSRQGDIPQHF
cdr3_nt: TGTGCCAGCAGTTTATCCCGACAGGGGGACATTCCCCAGCATTTT

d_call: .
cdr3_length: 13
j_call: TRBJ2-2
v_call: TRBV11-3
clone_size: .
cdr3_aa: CASSLGGPGELFF
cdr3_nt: TGTGCCAGCAGCTTAGGGGGGCCCGGGGAGCTGTTTTTT

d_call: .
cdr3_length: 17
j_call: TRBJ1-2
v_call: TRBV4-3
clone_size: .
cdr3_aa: CASTQQWTDLPNYGYTF
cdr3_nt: TGCGCCAGCACTCAACAGTGGACAGACCTTCCTAACTATGGCTACACCTTC

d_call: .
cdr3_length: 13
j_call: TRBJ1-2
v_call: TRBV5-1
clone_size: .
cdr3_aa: CASSLDTNYGYTF
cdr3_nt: TGCGCCAGCAGCTTGGACACCAACTATGGCTACACCTTC

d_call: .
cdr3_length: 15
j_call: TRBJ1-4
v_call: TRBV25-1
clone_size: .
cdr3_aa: CASSERQTVIEKLFF
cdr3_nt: TGTGCCAGCAGTGAGAGACAGACCGTGATAGAAAAACTGTTTTTT

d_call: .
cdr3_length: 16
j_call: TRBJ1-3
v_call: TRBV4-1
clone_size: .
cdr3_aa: CASSQDPRGRGNTIYF
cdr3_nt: TGCGCCAGCAGCCAAGACCCTAGAGGGCGTGGAAACACCATATATTTT